The text below deals with one TCR beta chain. Its cognate antigen is unknown. V was pared by 8 bases and J by 4 bases, with 12 bases between. The CDR3 sequence is 12 residues long. The germline V gene encodes CDR1 SQVTM and CDR2 ANQGSEA. The sample belongs to a study of T cells in localized non-small cell lung cancer. Assay used: immunoSEQ multiplex PCR; TCRdb lists only in-frame clones, some missing. Among under 70,000 clones listed, roughly 88% were seen once. Notes on the study in general: Greater blood T cell density accompanied longer overall survival.

The chain carries TRBV29-1 and TRBJ2-1, with D possibly being TRBD1 or TRBD2 (5 bases each). The sequence was obtained from a woman aged 35 to 70 with stage I lung adenocarcinoma. The specimen comprised peripheral blood, sampled before any cancer treatment. The CDR3 region has the DNA TGCAGCTGTCAGAGGGGTTACAATGAGCAGTTCTTC. It codes for CSCQRGYNEQFF.